These T cell receptor beta chains were read from a single sample in a study of radiotherapy plus CTLA-4 blockade in lung cancer. This table comes from immunoSEQ multiplex PCR, and its TCRdb copy is limited to in-frame clones, with some not included. The sample carries around 31,000 clones, roughly 80% recorded once. The sample consisted of peripheral blood, taken from a patient treated with radiotherapy plus ipilimumab. The receptors derive from a human donor with non-small cell lung cancer who had stable disease on radiotherapy plus ipilimumab. Both conserved end residues are part of each CDR3. A D gene is named only where the DNA matches it firmly. The size of a clone is reported for some rows only, either as once, few or many, or as a class for expanded clones.

TRBJ2-5 | TRBV7-2 | NA | NA | CASSSPREQETQYF | TGTGCCAGCAGCTCACCTCGGGAGCAAGAGACCCAGTACTTC
TRBJ2-3 | TRBV27 | few | NA | CASSSPTGSTDTQYF | TGTGCCAGCAGTTCTCCCACGGGTAGCACAGATACGCAGTATTTT
TRBJ1-6 | TRBV5-6 | NA | NA | CASSLTLLKSNSPLHF | TGTGCCAGCAGCCTAACCCTATTAAAATCTAATTCACCCCTCCACTTT
TRBJ1-1 | TRBV30 | NA | TRBD1 | CALWGQGTEAFF | TGTGCCTTATGGGGACAGGGAACTGAAGCTTTCTTT
TRBJ1-2 | TRBV6-5 | NA | NA | CASSLLNSYGYTF | TGTGCCAGCAGCCTTCTAAACAGCTATGGCTACACCTTC
TRBJ1-6 | TRBV7-9 | NA | TRBD1 | CASRTIDRGNSPLHF | TGTGCCAGCAGGACAATAGACAGGGGTAATTCACCCCTCCACTTT
TRBJ2-7 | TRBV11-3 | NA | NA | CASSPGSGDLYEQYF | TGTGCCAGCAGCCCAGGCTCCGGGGATCTGTACGAGCAGTACTTC
TRBJ2-2 | TRBV15 | NA | TRBD2 | CATSRDFSGGEAGELFF | TGTGCCACCAGCAGAGATTTTAGCGGGGGAGAGGCCGGGGAGCTGTTTTTT
TRBJ1-5 | TRBV7-9 | NA | NA | CASSSIFGGNQPQHF | TGTGCCAGCAGCTCGATTTTCGGGGGCAATCAGCCCCAGCATTTT
TRBJ2-3 | TRBV30 | NA | TRBD2 | CAHSSGSTDTQYF | TGTGCCCATTCTAGCGGGAGCACAGATACGCAGTATTTT
TRBJ2-5 | TRBV6-4 | NA | NA | CASSGTQGETQYF | TGTGCCAGCAGTGGAACACAGGGAGAGACCCAGTACTTC
TRBJ1-1 | TRBV18 | few | NA | CASSPPGLNTEAFF | TGTGCCAGCTCACCACCAGGACTGAACACTGAAGCTTTCTTT
TRBJ1-1 | TRBV5-6 | NA | TRBD1 | CASSIRGRTEAFF | TGTGCCAGCAGCATCAGGGGGCGGACTGAAGCTTTCTTT
TRBJ2-1 | TRBV15 | NA | TRBD2 | CATSREGLAGDNEQFF | TGTGCCACCAGCAGAGAAGGACTAGCGGGAGACAATGAGCAGTTCTTC
TRBJ2-6 | TRBV7-9 | NA | NA | CASSLLSGSGANVLTF | TGTGCCAGCAGCTTGCTTAGCGGCTCTGGGGCCAACGTCCTGACTTTC
TRBJ2-1 | TRBV27 | NA | TRBD2 | CASSSWRGGYNEQFF | TGTGCCAGCAGCTCCTGGCGGGGGGGGTACAATGAGCAGTTCTTC
TRBJ1-1 | TRBV19 | NA | NA | CASSPGPRIFF | TGTGCCAGTAGTCCGGGACCAAGGATTTTCTTT
TRBJ1-6 | TRBV28 | NA | NA | CASSLSPHDGPLHF | TGTGCCAGCAGTTTATCCCCCCACGACGGACCCCTCCACTTT
TRBJ2-5 | TRBV15 | few | NA | CATSRVGSIQETQYF | TGTGCCACCAGCAGAGTGGGCAGCATTCAAGAGACCCAGTACTTC
TRBJ1-6 | TRBV30 | once | NA | CAWSVPLGGLLGPLHF | TGTGCCTGGAGTGTACCCCTAGGAGGGTTGCTTGGACCCCTCCACTTT
TRBJ2-2 | TRBV29-1 | NA | TRBD1 | CSVSTGGWNTGELFF | TGCAGCGTTTCCACAGGGGGATGGAACACCGGGGAGCTGTTTTTT
TRBJ2-3 | TRBV5-4 | NA | NA | CASSNERDTQYF | TGTGCCAGCAGCAACGAGCGGGATACGCAGTATTTT
TRBJ1-3 | TRBV14 | NA | TRBD1 | CASSRGTAGNTIYF | TGTGCCAGCAGCCGCGGGACAGCCGGAAACACCATATATTTT
TRBJ2-2 | TRBV7-8 | NA | NA | CASSLPGPLRELFF | TGTGCCAGCAGCTTACCAGGGCCCCTTAGGGAGCTGTTTTTT
TRBJ2-3 | TRBV27 | NA | TRBD2 | CASSLVGWAGGSHTQYF | TGTGCCAGCAGTTTAGTAGGTTGGGCGGGGGGTTCCCATACGCAGTATTTT
TRBJ1-4 | TRBV10-3 | few | NA | CAITRDPLNEKLFF | TGTGCCATCACCCGGGACCCCCTTAATGAAAAACTGTTTTTT
TRBJ2-5 | TRBV10-3 | NA | NA | CAISGMNSRIGQETQYF | TGTGCCATCAGTGGAATGAACAGTCGAATCGGACAAGAGACCCAGTACTTC
TRBJ1-2 | TRBV28 | NA | TRBD1 | CASSEPTGYYGYTF | TGTGCCAGCAGCGAACCGACAGGGTACTATGGCTACACCTTC
TRBJ1-1 | TRBV27 | NA | NA | CASSLGAGQPNTEAFF | TGTGCCAGCAGTTTGGGAGCGGGGCAGCCCAACACTGAAGCTTTCTTT
TRBJ1-1 | TRBV6-1 | NA | NA | CASSDLRGNTEAFF | TGTGCCAGCAGCGACCTCCGGGGAAACACTGAAGCTTTCTTT
TRBJ1-2 | TRBV25-1 | NA | NA | CASSETQGVRSGYTF | TGTGCCAGCAGTGAAACCCAAGGGGTAAGGTCTGGCTACACCTTC
TRBJ2-3 | TRBV9 | NA | TRBD1 | CASGGQGRGDTQYF | TGTGCCAGCGGGGGACAGGGGAGGGGAGATACGCAGTATTTT
TRBJ1-1 | TRBV11-2 | NA | NA | CASSSTGGRSNTEAFF | TGTGCCAGCAGCTCGACGGGGGGGAGGTCGAACACTGAAGCTTTCTTT
TRBJ2-2 | TRBV19 | few | NA | CASSIARAAGELFF | TGTGCCAGTAGTATAGCCCGGGCGGCCGGGGAGCTGTTTTTT
TRBJ1-6 | TRBV4-2 | NA | TRBD1 | CASSQDLGQGASSYNSPLHF | TGTGCCAGCAGCCAAGATTTGGGGCAGGGGGCGAGCTCCTATAATTCACCCCTCCACTTT
TRBJ1-5 | TRBV7-2 | NA | NA | CASSSSSAGNQPQHF | TGTGCCAGCAGCTCCAGCTCAGCGGGAAATCAGCCCCAGCATTTT
TRBJ2-1 | TRBV7-9 | NA | NA | CASSLASRWDSSYNEQFF | TGTGCCAGCAGCTTAGCCTCCCGCTGGGATAGCTCCTACAATGAGCAGTTCTTC
TRBJ2-7 | TRBV5-4 | NA | TRBD2 | CASSPVGGSSYEQYF | TGTGCCAGCAGCCCCGTCGGGGGGTCGTCCTACGAGCAGTACTTC
TRBJ2-5 | TRBV5-1 | NA | NA | CASSLGRSGSGETQYF | TGCGCCAGCAGCTTGGGACGGTCAGGGTCTGGGGAGACCCAGTACTTC
TRBJ2-5 | TRBV6-1 | NA | NA | CASQGTALYQETQYF | TGTGCCAGCCAGGGAACAGCCTTGTACCAAGAGACCCAGTACTTC